This T cell receptor beta chain appears in the sequencing data of a study of human T cells and chemical hapten exposure. TCRdb re-called the RACE reads with MiXCR, one entry per CDR3 protein. The sample includes tens of thousands of distinct CDR3 sequences, approximately 8% of them seen just once. This clonotype has at least ten counts. This CDR3 has 14 residues. The ends were cut back, 4 bases at V and 2 bases at J, with 13 bases in the middle. Germline V gives CDR1 SQVTM, CDR2 ANQGSEA. Time point here: patch test 1, 2 weeks after DPC sensitization. Treatment specified: therapeutic diphenylcyclopropenone sensitization with weekly scalp DPC.

This sample comprised whole blood, obtained in connection with sensitization to the hapten diphenylcyclopropenone (DPC). This receptor was identified in a woman younger than 45 with alopecia areata. Some clones in this sample may be carry-over from other donors' samples. J is TRBJ2-3 and V is TRBV29-1; D remains unclear. CDR3 DNA: TGCAGCGTTGCAGTGGGCTCGGACACAGATACGCAGTATTTT. Its translation: CSVAVGSDTDTQYF.